This is a list of T cell receptor beta chains from one sample in a study of control samples from healthy donors and cancer patients. Produced via immunoSEQ multiplex PCR; TCRdb's table is partial and in-frame only. The table includes approximately 90,000 clones, around four fifths detected once. Input material: blood. These receptors all come from a young man in good health. The CDR3 runs from the conserved cysteine through the conserved F or W. The order of the fields is V gene, D gene, clone size, J gene, CDR3 protein, CDR3 DNA. D genes are given only for firm matches. Rows give clone size only sometimes, using once, few, many, or a class for an expanded clone.

v_call: TRBV7-9; d_call: .; clone_size: .; j_call: TRBJ2-1; cdr3_aa: CASSLVQYNEQFF; cdr3_nt: TGTGCCAGCAGCTTAGTCCAGTACAATGAGCAGTTCTTC
v_call: TRBV12-3/TRBV12-4; d_call: .; clone_size: .; j_call: TRBJ2-2; cdr3_aa: CASSFRAGELFF; cdr3_nt: TGTGCCAGCAGTTTTCGGGCCGGGGAGCTGTTTTTT
v_call: TRBV7-2; d_call: TRBD2; clone_size: .; j_call: TRBJ2-1; cdr3_aa: CASSHSGRNNEQFF; cdr3_nt: TGTGCCAGCAGCCATAGCGGGCGGAACAATGAGCAGTTCTTC
v_call: TRBV27; d_call: .; clone_size: .; j_call: TRBJ2-7; cdr3_aa: CASSTLGTRHYEQYF; cdr3_nt: TGTGCCAGCAGTACCCTTGGGACAAGGCACTACGAGCAGTACTTC
v_call: TRBV5-5; d_call: .; clone_size: .; j_call: TRBJ2-2; cdr3_aa: CASSLSPVTNTGELFF; cdr3_nt: TGTGCCAGCAGCTTGTCGCCGGTTACGAACACCGGGGAGCTGTTTTTT
v_call: TRBV7-9; d_call: TRBD2; clone_size: .; j_call: TRBJ2-1; cdr3_aa: CASSVGTSFEQFF; cdr3_nt: TGTGCCAGCAGCGTCGGGACTAGCTTTGAGCAGTTCTTC
v_call: TRBV28; d_call: TRBD1; clone_size: .; j_call: TRBJ1-2; cdr3_aa: CASSLFLYGTGNGYTF; cdr3_nt: TGTGCCAGCAGTTTATTCCTTTACGGGACAGGGAATGGCTACACCTTC
v_call: TRBV7-9; d_call: .; clone_size: .; j_call: TRBJ2-2; cdr3_aa: CAPGTPNTGELFF; cdr3_nt: TGTGCCCCGGGGACACCAAACACCGGGGAGCTGTTTTTT
v_call: TRBV15; d_call: .; clone_size: once; j_call: TRBJ2-1; cdr3_aa: CATSRVSYSGYNEQFF; cdr3_nt: TGTGCCACCAGCAGAGTCTCGTACAGCGGCTACAATGAGCAGTTCTTC
v_call: TRBV5-5; d_call: TRBD2; clone_size: .; j_call: TRBJ2-2; cdr3_aa: CASSKAGGQTGELFF; cdr3_nt: TGTGCCAGCAGCAAAGCGGGGGGGCAGACCGGGGAGCTGTTTTTT
v_call: TRBV6-5; d_call: .; clone_size: .; j_call: TRBJ1-4; cdr3_aa: CASRDLGEKLFF; cdr3_nt: TGTGCCAGCAGAGACCTCGGGGAAAAACTGTTTTTT
v_call: TRBV6-6; d_call: TRBD1; clone_size: .; j_call: TRBJ1-2; cdr3_aa: CASSYGDRQLRGYTF; cdr3_nt: TGTGCCAGCAGTTACGGGGACAGGCAACTTCGGGGCTACACCTTC
v_call: TRBV5-1; d_call: .; clone_size: .; j_call: TRBJ1-1; cdr3_aa: CASSLVLPFGAEAFF; cdr3_nt: TGCGCCAGCAGCTTGGTATTGCCGTTTGGCGCTGAAGCTTTCTTT
v_call: TRBV6-1; d_call: .; clone_size: .; j_call: TRBJ1-2; cdr3_aa: CASSEAFGYGYTF; cdr3_nt: TGTGCCAGCAGTGAAGCGTTTGGGTATGGCTACACCTTC
v_call: TRBV5-6; d_call: TRBD1; clone_size: .; j_call: TRBJ1-2; cdr3_aa: CASSLVGGTYGYTF; cdr3_nt: TGTGCCAGCAGCTTGGTAGGGGGCACCTATGGCTACACCTTC
v_call: TRBV7-9; d_call: .; clone_size: .; j_call: TRBJ1-2; cdr3_aa: CASSVQGSGYTF; cdr3_nt: TGTGCCAGCAGCGTACAGGGATCTGGCTACACCTTC
v_call: TRBV6-1; d_call: .; clone_size: .; j_call: TRBJ1-2; cdr3_aa: CASSETIRGYTF; cdr3_nt: TGTGCCAGCAGTGAAACGATTCGTGGCTACACCTTC
v_call: TRBV11-2; d_call: .; clone_size: .; j_call: TRBJ2-7; cdr3_aa: CASSLEDSSFYEQYF; cdr3_nt: TGTGCCAGCAGCTTAGAGGACAGCTCTTTCTACGAGCAGTACTTC
v_call: TRBV7-3; d_call: .; clone_size: .; j_call: TRBJ2-1; cdr3_aa: CASSLRGQSEQFF; cdr3_nt: TGTGCCAGCTCCCTACGGGGGCAAAGTGAGCAGTTCTTC
v_call: TRBV6-5; d_call: .; clone_size: few; j_call: TRBJ1-2; cdr3_aa: CASSYGSGVGYTF; cdr3_nt: TGTGCCAGCAGTTACGGGTCAGGGGTTGGCTACACCTTC
v_call: TRBV11-3; d_call: .; clone_size: .; j_call: TRBJ2-1; cdr3_aa: CASSLSYWDNEQFF; cdr3_nt: TGTGCCAGCAGCTTATCCTATTGGGACAATGAGCAGTTCTTC
v_call: TRBV11-2; d_call: TRBD1; clone_size: .; j_call: TRBJ2-2; cdr3_aa: CASSFLRGPGELFF; cdr3_nt: TGTGCCAGCAGCTTTTTGAGGGGGCCCGGGGAGCTGTTTTTT
v_call: TRBV4-1; d_call: TRBD1; clone_size: once; j_call: TRBJ1-4; cdr3_aa: CASSQSHRDRIQKLFF; cdr3_nt: TGCGCCAGCAGCCAAAGTCACAGGGACAGAATTCAAAAACTGTTTTTT
v_call: TRBV10-3; d_call: TRBD2; clone_size: .; j_call: TRBJ2-1; cdr3_aa: CAITTTGLAGFQFF; cdr3_nt: TGTGCCATCACCACGACAGGACTAGCGGGGTTCCAGTTCTTC
v_call: TRBV11-2; d_call: .; clone_size: .; j_call: TRBJ1-3; cdr3_aa: CASSLDSGGYAGNTIYF; cdr3_nt: TGTGCCAGCAGCTTAGATTCGGGGGGTTACGCTGGAAACACCATATATTTT
v_call: TRBV27; d_call: .; clone_size: .; j_call: TRBJ1-5; cdr3_aa: CASTPLGVGGQPQHF; cdr3_nt: TGTGCCAGCACCCCCCTGGGGGTAGGGGGTCAGCCCCAGCATTTT
v_call: TRBV28; d_call: TRBD1; clone_size: once; j_call: TRBJ2-7; cdr3_aa: CASSLWGRGTYEQYF; cdr3_nt: TGTGCCAGCAGTTTATGGGGCAGGGGGACGTACGAGCAGTACTTC
v_call: TRBV3-1/TRBV3-2; d_call: .; clone_size: .; j_call: TRBJ1-5; cdr3_aa: CASGRWGEGQPQHF; cdr3_nt: TGTGCCAGCGGCCGGTGGGGGGAGGGACAGCCCCAGCATTTT
v_call: TRBV10-3; d_call: .; clone_size: once; j_call: TRBJ2-2; cdr3_aa: CAIRPGATGELFF; cdr3_nt: TGTGCCATCCGGCCAGGGGCTACCGGGGAGCTGTTTTTT
v_call: TRBV7-2; d_call: .; clone_size: .; j_call: TRBJ1-2; cdr3_aa: CASSPGNSGLTGYTF; cdr3_nt: TGTGCCAGCAGCCCAGGGAACAGTGGGTTAACTGGCTACACCTTC
v_call: TRBV12-5; d_call: TRBD1; clone_size: .; j_call: TRBJ2-2; cdr3_aa: CASGLGDRATGELFF; cdr3_nt: TGTGCTAGTGGTTTGGGTGACAGGGCCACCGGGGAGCTGTTTTTT
v_call: TRBV30; d_call: .; clone_size: .; j_call: TRBJ1-5; cdr3_aa: CAWAPGTLSNQPQHF; cdr3_nt: TGTGCCTGGGCACCGGGGACCCTTAGCAATCAGCCCCAGCATTTT
v_call: TRBV6-5; d_call: TRBD1; clone_size: .; j_call: TRBJ1-2; cdr3_aa: CASSPQGTGGYGYTF; cdr3_nt: TGTGCCAGCAGCCCACAAGGGACAGGGGGATATGGCTACACCTTC
v_call: TRBV5-6; d_call: TRBD1; clone_size: .; j_call: TRBJ1-3; cdr3_aa: CASSIPRGGGNTIYF; cdr3_nt: TGTGCCAGCAGCATCCCCAGGGGGGGAGGAAACACCATATATTTT
v_call: TRBV18; d_call: .; clone_size: once; j_call: TRBJ2-6; cdr3_aa: CASSNLSPASGANVLTF; cdr3_nt: TGTGCCAGCTCAAATCTTAGTCCAGCCTCTGGGGCCAACGTCCTGACTTTC
v_call: TRBV7-3; d_call: .; clone_size: .; j_call: TRBJ2-6; cdr3_aa: CASSLRAGAGANVLTF; cdr3_nt: TGTGCCAGCAGCTTAAGGGCGGGGGCCGGGGCCAACGTCCTGACTTTC
v_call: TRBV6-5; d_call: .; clone_size: .; j_call: TRBJ2-7; cdr3_aa: CASQESYEQYF; cdr3_nt: TGTGCCAGCCAAGAGTCCTACGAGCAGTACTTC
v_call: TRBV5-1; d_call: .; clone_size: .; j_call: TRBJ2-1; cdr3_aa: CASSLGQGTEQFF; cdr3_nt: TGCGCCAGCAGCTTGGGTCAGGGGACTGAGCAGTTCTTC
v_call: TRBV5-1; d_call: .; clone_size: few; j_call: TRBJ1-1; cdr3_aa: CASSRELTGMNTEAFF; cdr3_nt: TGCGCCAGCAGCCGAGAACTGACAGGAATGAACACTGAAGCTTTCTTT
v_call: TRBV6-5; d_call: .; clone_size: .; j_call: TRBJ2-1; cdr3_aa: CASSPRLYSYNEQFF; cdr3_nt: TGTGCCAGCAGTCCCCGTCTTTACTCCTACAATGAGCAGTTCTTC
v_call: TRBV18; d_call: TRBD1; clone_size: .; j_call: TRBJ2-5; cdr3_aa: CASSPVTGEETQYF; cdr3_nt: TGTGCCAGCTCACCAGTGACAGGGGAAGAGACCCAGTACTTC
v_call: TRBV5-5; d_call: .; clone_size: .; j_call: TRBJ1-6; cdr3_aa: CASSLYYGSPLHF; cdr3_nt: TGTGCCAGCAGCTTGTATTATGGCTCACCCCTCCACTTT
v_call: TRBV5-5; d_call: .; clone_size: few; j_call: TRBJ2-3; cdr3_aa: CASRTAASTDTQYF; cdr3_nt: TGTGCCAGCAGAACAGCGGCATCCACAGATACGCAGTATTTT
v_call: TRBV14; d_call: .; clone_size: .; j_call: TRBJ2-1; cdr3_aa: CASSQGSGQYNEQFF; cdr3_nt: TGTGCCAGCAGCCAAGGATCCGGGCAGTACAATGAGCAGTTCTTC
v_call: TRBV7-2; d_call: TRBD2; clone_size: .; j_call: TRBJ2-3; cdr3_aa: CASSVTSGRRTSTDTQYF; cdr3_nt: TGTGCCAGCAGCGTGACTAGCGGGAGAAGGACCAGCACAGATACGCAGTATTTT
v_call: TRBV6-5; d_call: TRBD1; clone_size: .; j_call: TRBJ2-7; cdr3_aa: CATLLTGSSYEQYF; cdr3_nt: TGTGCCACCCTACTGACAGGGAGCTCCTACGAGCAGTACTTC
v_call: TRBV18; d_call: TRBD2; clone_size: .; j_call: TRBJ2-5; cdr3_aa: CASLPAGGLGTQYF; cdr3_nt: TGTGCCAGCCTCCCAGCGGGGGGGCTGGGGACCCAGTACTTC
v_call: TRBV4-1; d_call: .; clone_size: .; j_call: TRBJ1-5; cdr3_aa: CASSLNAHREEQPQHF; cdr3_nt: TGCGCCAGCAGCCTGAACGCCCACAGGGAGGAACAGCCCCAGCATTTT
v_call: TRBV12-3/TRBV12-4; d_call: .; clone_size: .; j_call: TRBJ2-7; cdr3_aa: CASSLRGDEQYF; cdr3_nt: TGTGCCAGCAGTTTAAGAGGGGACGAGCAGTACTTC
v_call: TRBV27; d_call: TRBD2; clone_size: .; j_call: TRBJ2-5; cdr3_aa: CASSKRTSGELGTQYF; cdr3_nt: TGTGCCAGCAGCAAAAGGACTAGCGGGGAACTGGGGACCCAGTACTTC
v_call: TRBV10-3; d_call: .; clone_size: .; j_call: TRBJ1-2; cdr3_aa: CAISESTHEGPLAF; cdr3_nt: TGTGCCATCAGTGAGTCGACTCACGAAGGCCCCTTAGCCTTC
v_call: TRBV5-1; d_call: TRBD1; clone_size: .; j_call: TRBJ1-4; cdr3_aa: CASSRGIRDRDEKLFF; cdr3_nt: TGCGCCAGCAGCAGAGGGATCCGGGACAGGGATGAAAAACTGTTTTTT
v_call: TRBV6-5; d_call: .; clone_size: many; j_call: TRBJ1-1; cdr3_aa: CASSYEGMNTEAFF; cdr3_nt: TGTGCCAGCAGTTACGAGGGGATGAACACTGAAGCTTTCTTT
v_call: TRBV15; d_call: .; clone_size: few; j_call: TRBJ1-3; cdr3_aa: CATSRGPGTGNTIYF; cdr3_nt: TGTGCCACCAGCAGAGGCCCAGGGACTGGAAACACCATATATTTT
v_call: TRBV2; d_call: .; clone_size: .; j_call: TRBJ1-6; cdr3_aa: CASLPGRGNSPLHF; cdr3_nt: TGTGCCAGCCTCCCGGGGCGCGGTAATTCACCCCTCCACTTT